This entry lists 23 T cell receptor beta chains sequenced from one sample in a study of vaccination and CD4 T cells after COVID-19. TCRdb reanalysed the PCR reads using MiXCR and keeps one entry per CDR3 protein. The data show some 25,000 distinct CDR3 sequences, over 40% seen once. The sequencing used CD4+ T cells from blood, collected before SARS-CoV-2 vaccination. These receptors originate from a human donor who had recovered from COVID-19.

The genes are TRBV6-1 and TRBJ2-6; no firm D call. The CDR3 spans 14 residues. Germline lookup yields CDR1 MNHNS and CDR2 SASEGT. Trimming removed 10 bases at V and 0 bases at J, with 10 bases between. CDR3 sequence: CATLRRSGANVLTF. The DNA for the CDR3 is TGTGCCACCCTAAGGCGCTCTGGGGCCAACGTCCTGACTTTC.

This chain uses TRBV2 with TRBJ1-2; 7 nucleotides match TRBD1. The trim removed 5 bases at V and 3 bases at J, leaving 9 bases unmatched. In germline, CDR1 is SNHLY, CDR2 FYNNEI. This CDR3 has 15 amino acids. CDR3: CASSPEAGGYYGYTF. CDR3 nucleotide sequence: TGTGCCAGCAGTCCGGAGGCAGGGGGGTACTATGGCTACACCTTC.

This clonotype has just a few counts. This chain connects TRBV19 to TRBJ1-5, with a tentative D call TRBD1 (6 bases). Germline V gene data show CDR1 as LNHDA and CDR2 as SQIVND (reference sequence). There are 17 residues in the CDR3. V was pared by 6 bases and J by 5 bases, with 23 bases between. CDR3 in amino acids: CASSRFSTGYRDQPQHF. The CDR3 region has the DNA TGTGCCAGTAGCCGATTCTCTACAGGGTACCGGGATCAGCCCCAGCATTTT.

The chain has TRBV2 and TRBJ2-3, with D possibly TRBD1 on 6 matching bases. Trimming stripped 7 bases from V and 4 bases from J, with 12 bases between. Germline CDR1 reads SNHLY; CDR2 reads FYNNEI. The CDR3 consists of 13 residues. The CDR3 nucleotides read TGTGCCAGCAAAGGGCAGGGGTCAGATACGCAGTATTTT. It encodes CASKGQGSDTQYF.

The CDR3 is CASSAQGESYGYTF. The CDR3 coding sequence is TGTGCCAGCAGCGCACAGGGGGAAAGCTATGGCTACACCTTC. This chain uses TRBV2 with TRBJ1-2; 8 nucleotides line up with TRBD1. V lost 6 bases, J lost 4 bases, and 7 bases stayed unmatched. Per germline, CDR1 SNHLY and CDR2 FYNNEI. This CDR3 has 14 residues. The complete variable domain, with remaining parts taken from reference TRBV2 and TRBJ1-2, reads EPEVTQTPSHQVTQMGQEVILRCVPISNHLYFYWYRQILGQKVEFLVSFYNNEISEKSEIFDDQFSVERPDGSNFTLKIRSTKLEDSAMYFCASSAQGESYGYTFGSGTRLTVV.

This clonotype was recorded a few times. The chain links TRBV30 to TRBJ1-6, with D hard to call. V lost 0 bases, J lost 5 bases, and 5 bases lay in between. This CDR3 spans 13 amino acids. From germline, CDR1 is GTSNPN and CDR2 SVGIG (reference sequence). The CDR3 loop is CAWSVADNSPLHF. The CDR3 DNA reads as TGTGCCTGGAGTGTGGCAGATAATTCACCCCTCCACTTT.

The chain employs TRBV27 and TRBJ2-3, with 7 positions matching TRBD2. The germline V gene encodes CDR1 MNHEY and CDR2 SMNVEV (reference sequence). CDR3 length: 15 residues. The V segment lost 5 bases and the J segment 5 bases; nucleotides outside the gene matches: 10. The CDR3 bases are TGTGCCAGCAGTCCCCGCGGACTAGTCTTAGATACGCAGTATTTT. The encoded protein is CASSPRGLVLDTQYF.

This clonotype showed up just a few times. The chain has TRBV6-1 and TRBJ1-6; a weak D match, TRBD1 (6 bases). The CDR3 is 13 amino acids. From germline, CDR1 is MNHNS and CDR2 SASEGT. V was trimmed by 3 bases and J by 10 bases, leaving 10 bases between them. The CDR3 nucleotides read TGTGCCAGCAGTGACAGGGGAAGGTCACCCCTCCACTTT. This encodes CASSDRGRSPLHF.

A single count supports this clonotype. The genes are TRBV19 and TRBJ1-3; possibly TRBD1 for D (6 bases). CDR1 is LNHDA and CDR2 is SQIVND in the germline V gene (reference sequence). With 6 bases removed from V and 3 bases from J, the gap between germline ends came to 12 bases. This CDR3 region has 14 residues. The DNA of the CDR3 is TGTGCCAGTAGGACACAGGGAAGTGGAAACACCATATATTTT. Residues: CASRTQGSGNTIYF.

The chain employs TRBV20-1 and TRBJ1-1; 11 bases align to TRBD1. J was trimmed by 7 bases and V by 7 bases; bases with no gene match: 8. The germline gives CDR1 DFQATT, CDR2 SNEGSKA (reference sequence). This CDR3 spans 13 amino acids. The CDR3 protein is CSGADRGRSEAFF. CDR3 sequence (DNA): TGCAGTGGCGCGGACAGGGGGCGGAGTGAAGCTTTCTTT.

V gene TRBV6-1 combines with J gene TRBJ2-7; D is uncertain. This CDR3 comprises 13 residues. Trimming shortened V by 6 bases and J by 0 bases, and 9 bases separated the two germline ends. The germline V gene encodes CDR1 MNHNS and CDR2 SASEGT. The CDR3, as DNA: TGTGCCAGCAGACGGACGGCCTCCTACGAGCAGTACTTC. Translated, it gives CASRRTASYEQYF.

The J gene is TRBJ1-2, the V gene TRBV24-1, with D possibly matching TRBD1 (6 bases). Deletions cut 2 bases from V and 7 bases from J, with 13 bases between. The CDR3 has 14 amino acids. Germline CDR1 and CDR2: KGHDR and SFDVKD. CDR3 amino acids: CATSDWTQGLGYTF. As DNA, the CDR3 is TGTGCCACCAGTGATTGGACCCAGGGGCTTGGCTACACCTTC.

This chain connects TRBV7-2 to TRBJ1-1, with 9 bases fitting TRBD1. This CDR3 comprises 13 residues. Per the germline V gene, CDR1 is SGHTA and CDR2 is FQGNSA. The V gene end was trimmed by 5 bases and the J gene end by 6 bases; junction bases not matched to a gene: 4. Written as DNA, the CDR3 is TGTGCCAGCAGCGGGACAGGGCGGGCTGAAGCTTTCTTT. Translating it yields CASSGTGRAEAFF.

The rearrangement uses TRBV11-1 and TRBJ2-7; a possible D gene is TRBD2 (6 bases). The CDR3 has 15 amino acids. In germline, CDR1 is SGHAT, CDR2 FQDESV (reference sequence). V gave up 4 bases and J gave up 5 bases, with 18 bases separating them. DNA for the CDR3: TGTGCCAGCAGCTCCATAGGACGGGGAGGTAACGAGCAGTACTTC. It yields the protein CASSSIGRGGNEQYF.

The rearrangement joins TRBV15 to TRBJ1-1; D ambiguous. V gave up 2 bases and J gave up 10 bases, with 14 bases separating them. In germline, CDR1 is LNHNV, CDR2 YYDKDF (reference sequence). CDR3 length: 13 amino acids. The CDR3 is CATSRSREARAFF. Written as DNA, the CDR3 is TGTGCCACCAGCAGATCAAGAGAGGCCCGAGCTTTCTTT.

In its sample, this clonotype was seen a few times. This chain uses TRBV7-9 with TRBJ2-1; TRBD1 is a possible D gene (5 bases). CDR3 length: 13 amino acids. From germline, CDR1 is SEHNR and CDR2 FQNEAQ (reference sequence). Trimming took off 5 bases at V and 2 bases at J, with 7 bases between the two ends. The CDR3 sequence: CASSVGPYNEQFF. The CDR3 DNA follows: TGTGCCAGCAGCGTGGGGCCCTACAATGAGCAGTTCTTC.

This clonotype has only one observation. Here the CDR3 omits its conserved ending phenylalanine or tryptophan, so a read error is the likely source. The V call is TRBV2, the J call TRBJ2-5; 10 bases are shared with TRBD1. The length of the CDR3 is 13 residues. V shed 9 bases and J 5 bases; nucleotides not matched to a gene: 6. The germline gives CDR1 SNHLY, CDR2 FYNNEI. The CDR3 loop reads CASGTGAGETQYL. CDR3 bases: TGTGCCAGTGGGACAGGGGCCGGGGAGACCCAGTACCTC.

The J gene is TRBJ2-3, the V gene TRBV20-1; 14 positions match TRBD2. Losses at the gene ends were 6 bases for V and 4 bases for J; bases not matched to a gene: 18. The CDR3 totals 19 residues. CDR1 DFQATT and CDR2 SNEGSKA come from the germline V gene (reference sequence). The DNA of the CDR3 is TGCAGTGCGGATCGGCCGGGGGGGAGGACTAGCGGGAGGTCAGATACGCAGTATTTT. Its translation: CSADRPGGRTSGRSDTQYF.

This clonotype came up once. The gene calls are TRBV4-1 and TRBJ2-3, with TRBD2 matching over 7 bases. V lost 4 bases and J lost 2; bases outside the gene matches: 6. CDR3 length equals 15 residues. Germline V lookup: CDR1 MGHRA, CDR2 YSYEKL. The CDR3 here is CASSLGLVLTDTQYF. DNA of the CDR3: TGCGCCAGCAGCCTTGGACTAGTGCTCACAGATACGCAGTATTTT.

The chain is built from TRBV15 and TRBJ2-7; 10 positions match TRBD1. The CDR3 covers 16 residues. The V gene's germline CDR1 is LNHNV and CDR2 YYDKDF (reference sequence). The V gene end was trimmed by 4 bases and the J gene end by 1 base; junction bases not matched to a gene: 7. The CDR3, as DNA: TGTGCCACCAGCATCTCGGGACAGGGGATATCCTACGAGCAGTACTTC. Its protein is CATSISGQGISYEQYF.

The sample holds a few counts of this clonotype. This chain joins TRBV20-1 and TRBJ2-7; TRBD1 matches 8 bases. The CDR3 has 16 residues. The junction had 12 bases not matched to a gene; V was cut back by 4 bases and J by 1 base. Germline CDR1 reads DFQATT; CDR2 reads SNEGSKA (reference sequence). This CDR3 is CSAKRQGASRSYEQYF. CDR3 DNA: TGCAGTGCTAAAAGGCAGGGGGCGAGTAGGTCCTACGAGCAGTACTTC.

The genes are TRBV30 and TRBJ2-5; D possibly matches TRBD1 or TRBD2 (6 bases each). Germline assignment: CDR1 GTSNPN and CDR2 SVGIG (reference sequence). V gave up 4 bases and J gave up 5 bases, with 20 bases separating them. CDR3 length: 15 amino acids. This chain's CDR3 is CAWISWSGAKETQYF. The CDR3 region has the DNA TGTGCCTGGATTTCCTGGTCGGGGGCGAAGGAGACCCAGTACTTC.

This clonotype has only a few counts. V gene TRBV7-2 combines with J gene TRBJ1-2; tentative D call: TRBD1 (6 bases). The CDR3 runs 16 residues. Between the trimmed V and J ends, which lost 2 bases and 0 bases, there was a span of 13 bases. Looked up from germline, CDR1 is SGHTA and CDR2 is FQGNSA. DNA for the CDR3: TGTGCCAGCAGCTTAATCGCAGGGGAGTCTAACTATGGCTACACCTTC. This encodes CASSLIAGESNYGYTF. The whole variable domain, filled in from reference TRBV7-2 and TRBJ1-2, reads GAGVSQSPSNKVTEKGKDVELRCDPISGHTALYWYRQSLGQGLEFLIYFQGNSAPDKSGLPSDRFSAERTGGSVSTLTIQRTQQEDSAVYLCASSLIAGESNYGYTFGSGTRLTVV.